The T cell receptor (beta chain) described here comes from a study of T cells in Graves' hyperthyroidism and ophthalmopathy. Study-wide results and caveats: Progression to ophthalmopathy was predicted a median of approximately 6.4 months early.

The investigators amplified TCR beta CDR3 regions from RNA transcripts. The primer set for the first-round RT-PCR of the TCR CDR3 was HTBI. TCRdb ran MiXCR on the multiplex PCR reads and lists one entry per CDR3 protein. The table includes 350,000 or so distinct CDR3 sequences, 21% detected once. Germline CDR1 is KGHSH and CDR2 is LQKENI. The CDR3 loop spans 18 amino acids. The junction had 13 bases not matched to a gene; V was cut back by 4 bases and J by 2 bases. Exclusion criteria comprised uncontrolled infection, other autoimmune disease, pregnancy or lactation. Diagnosis rested on symptoms, serum thyroxine and TRAb, thyroid ultrasound, and orbital computed tomography. As to this clonotype: Its cognate antigen is unknown.

J is TRBJ2-7 and V is TRBV18; the match to TRBD1 covers 11 bases. The sample was blood. The clonotype comes from a woman aged 45-59 years with Graves' hyperthyroidism. The CDR3: CASSLWTGGQAGTYEQYF. The CDR3 region has the DNA TGTGCCAGCTCACTTTGGACAGGGGGCCAAGCGGGAACCTACGAGCAGTACTTC.